This record looks at one TCR beta chain sequence and its context. V shed 7 bases and J 4 bases; nucleotides not matched to a gene: 12. CDR1 and CDR2 from the germline V gene are SGHNT and YYREEE (reference sequence). The CDR3 is made up of 15 amino acids. The data were produced by immunoSEQ multiplex PCR, yet TCRdb's version contains in-frame clones alone and is incomplete. Of roughly 43,000 clones detected, 70% to 90% appear once; the ten largest clones hold 15% to 18%. The data stem from a study of blood T cell repertoires in COVID-19. The origin of this receptor is a human donor in a cohort sampled during active COVID-19. The donor label of this sample is uncertain. Input material: peripheral blood. This rearrangement joins TRBV5-4 to TRBJ2-7; 9 nucleotides align to TRBD1. The CDR3 loop reads CASGLPGTGIYEQYF. In DNA, the CDR3 is TGTGCCAGCGGCCTCCCCGGGACAGGGATTTACGAGCAGTACTTC.